The next 30 T cell receptor beta chains were all read from a single sample in a study of patients and donors after allogeneic stem cell transplantation. TCRdb itself ran the RT-PCR reads through MiXCR, one entry per CDR3 protein. This table holds roughly 30,000 distinct CDR3 sequences, around 6.8% found once. Sequenced: blood, either unsorted or a sorted T cell fraction (not recorded which). These TCRs come from a human donor who was either an allogeneic HSCT recipient or a stem cell or donor lymphocyte infusion donor (not recorded which). It is not recorded whose cells these are; they may come from a transplant donor.

The table lists this clonotype with a few counts. This sequence joins TRBV24-1 and TRBJ2-3; D is uncertain. Trimming pared 4 bases from V and 0 bases from J, leaving 13 bases between. Germline CDR1 and CDR2: KGHDR and SFDVKD. The CDR3 loop spans 16 amino acids. CDR3: CATSDPLPLSTDTQYF. CDR3 bases: TGTGCCACCAGTGACCCGCTCCCACTTAGCACAGATACGCAGTATTTT.

This clonotype has ten or more counts. The chain has TRBV7-2 and TRBJ2-3; 11 bases line up with TRBD2. The CDR3 is 18 residues long. Germline assignment: CDR1 SGHTA and CDR2 FQGNSA. V lost 5 bases to trimming and J lost 2 bases; unmatched junction nucleotides: 12. CDR3 DNA: TGTGCCAGCAGCCCGCGGGGGACTAGCGGATCCTCCACAGATACGCAGTATTTT. As protein: CASSPRGTSGSSTDTQYF.

This clonotype was counted ten times or more. This chain joins TRBV29-1 and TRBJ2-3; TRBD2 agrees at 8 bases. This CDR3 has 15 residues. Germline V gene data show CDR1 as SQVTM and CDR2 as ANQGSEA. V shed 1 base, J shed 3 bases, and the junction held 6 bases outside the gene matches. The CDR3 region has the DNA TGCAGCGTTGAAGTCGTCGGGGGGGCTACAGATACGCAGTATTTT. Translated: CSVEVVGGATDTQYF.

There are a few counts of this clonotype. The rearrangement uses TRBV6-5 and TRBJ2-5; D gene ambiguous. V was pared by 0 bases and J by 1 base, with 12 bases between. CDR3 length: 16 residues. Per the germline V gene, CDR1 is MNHEY and CDR2 is SVGAGI. As DNA, the CDR3 is TGTGCCAGCAGTTACTCGAGATGGCAGGTCCAAGAGACCCAGTACTTC. It yields the protein CASSYSRWQVQETQYF.

The rearrangement uses TRBV12-5 and TRBJ2-2; no firm D call. The CDR3 covers 13 residues. V was trimmed by 2 bases and J by 6 bases, leaving 7 bases between them. CDR1 LGHNT and CDR2 FRNRAP come from the germline V gene. The CDR3 DNA is TGTGCTAGTGGTTTGTCGTGGTCCGGGGAGCTGTTTTTT. Translated, it gives CASGLSWSGELFF.

The genes are TRBV7-2 and TRBJ1-1, with 8 bases that match TRBD1. The V segment lost 5 bases and the J segment 6 bases; nucleotides outside the gene matches: 8. The CDR3 is 14 residues long. Per germline, CDR1 SGHTA and CDR2 FQGNSA. The CDR3 loop is CASSPDRGLAEAFF. Written as DNA, the CDR3 is TGTGCCAGCAGCCCAGACAGGGGACTCGCTGAAGCTTTCTTT.

This clonotype was seen many times. The V and J genes are TRBV5-6 and TRBJ1-2, with 7 positions matching TRBD1. V gave up 2 bases and J gave up 0 bases; unmatched junction bases: 22. The CDR3 loop spans 21 amino acids. CDR1 is SGHDT and CDR2 is YYEEEE in the germline V gene. The CDR3 here is CASSFGPKAGQKQLANYGYTF. The CDR3 region has the DNA TGTGCCAGCAGCTTCGGCCCGAAAGCGGGACAGAAACAACTAGCTAACTATGGCTACACCTTC.

This sequence joins TRBV19 and TRBJ2-6; D not certain. V dropped 7 bases and J dropped 0 bases, with 16 bases sitting between them. CDR3 length: 17 residues. Per germline, CDR1 LNHDA and CDR2 SQIVND (reference sequence). CDR3 DNA: TGTGCCAGTACGGTGCAGGAGTCGCGCTCTGGGGCCAACGTCCTGACTTTC. Its protein product is CASTVQESRSGANVLTF.

This clonotype turned up a few times. V and J are TRBV6-2 or TRBV6-3 and TRBJ1-3; the D gene is possibly TRBD1 (5 bases). CDR1 and CDR2 (germline): MNHEY, SVGEGT. V was pared by 6 bases and J by 4 bases, with 10 bases between. The CDR3 totals 13 residues. The CDR3 loop is CASSLDRGNTIYF. The DNA of the CDR3 is TGTGCCAGCAGCCTAGACAGAGGAAACACCATATATTTT.

The V and J genes are TRBV6-2 or TRBV6-3 and TRBJ1-1; no definite D call. The germline V and J ends were trimmed by 4 bases and 8 bases, with 14 bases remaining between them. Per germline, CDR1 MNHEY and CDR2 SVGEGT. The CDR3 contains 13 residues. CDR3 nucleotides: TGTGCCAGCAGTTCGCCTATGGGCTACGAAGCTTTCTTT. This gives the protein CASSSPMGYEAFF.

V and J are TRBV3-1 and TRBJ2-1, with D possibly being TRBD1 (6 bases). CDR3 length: 14 residues. The germline V and J ends were trimmed by 4 bases and 2 bases, with 9 bases remaining between them. Germline CDR1 reads LGHDT; CDR2 reads YNNKEL (reference sequence). CDR3 nucleotides: TGTGCCAGCAGCCGCAGGGGTACCTACAATGAGCAGTTCTTC. This encodes CASSRRGTYNEQFF.

This clonotype showed up many times. This rearrangement joins TRBV5-1 to TRBJ2-1; D not resolved. CDR3 length: 16 amino acids. The V gene lost 0 bases and the J gene lost 0 bases, with 10 bases spanning the gap. CDR1 SGHRS and CDR2 YFSETQ come from the germline V gene. CDR3 DNA: TGCGCCAGCAGCTTGGGGCGTCTTAGCTCCTACAATGAGCAGTTCTTC. Encoded protein: CASSLGRLSSYNEQFF.

This clonotype was picked up many times. This rearrangement joins TRBV3-1 to TRBJ1-5, with D unclear. This CDR3 is built from 14 residues. Between the trimmed V and J ends, which lost 4 bases and 7 bases, there was a span of 14 bases. Germline CDR1 is LGHDT and CDR2 is YNNKEL (reference sequence). Written as DNA, the CDR3 is TGTGCCAGCAGCCTAGCCGACGCAGGCCAGCCCCAGCATTTT. This sequence encodes CASSLADAGQPQHF.

This clonotype was counted many times. The chain couples TRBV28 to TRBJ1-2, with D maybe TRBD1 (5 bases). CDR3 length: 13 residues. The V gene's germline CDR1 is MDHEN and CDR2 SYDVKM. V was trimmed by 2 bases and J by 5 bases, leaving 9 bases between them. This chain's CDR3 is CASSLGAEYGYTF. DNA for the CDR3: TGTGCCAGCAGTTTAGGGGCAGAATATGGCTACACCTTC.

The chain carries TRBV20-1 and TRBJ2-3; D is uncertain. The CDR3 sequence is 16 residues long. Germline CDR1 DFQATT, CDR2 SNEGSKA (reference sequence). V lost 3 bases and J lost 0, with 16 bases in between. Written as DNA, the CDR3 is TGCAGTGCTAGTTTAAGGTATCAGGTCAGCACAGATACGCAGTATTTT. Encoded protein: CSASLRYQVSTDTQYF.

This clonotype was recorded many times. The CDR3 DNA sequence: TGCGCCAGCAGCCAAGAACGGACAGGACTAATGAGTTATGGCTACACCTTC. This sequence encodes CASSQERTGLMSYGYTF. The chain uses TRBV4-3 and TRBJ1-2; 7 bases map to TRBD1. CDR3 length: 17 amino acids. CDR1 LGHNA and CDR2 YSLEER come from the germline V gene. Trimming removed 0 bases from V and 5 bases from J; junction bases left unmatched: 12.

This clonotype was seen repeatedly, ten times or more. The J gene is TRBJ2-1, the V gene TRBV4-3; 11 bases line up with TRBD2. CDR3 length: 17 residues. The junction had 7 bases not matched to a gene; V was cut back by 4 bases and J by 2 bases. From germline, CDR1 is LGHNA and CDR2 YSLEER. The CDR3 DNA follows: TGCGCCAGCAGCCTAAGTGTTAGCGGGAGGGCCTACAATGAGCAGTTCTTC. Protein: CASSLSVSGRAYNEQFF.

This clonotype was observed a handful of times. The genes are TRBV7-9 and TRBJ2-3; D remains unclear. Germline V gene data show CDR1 as SEHNR and CDR2 as FQNEAQ (reference sequence). The CDR3 contains 12 residues. V was cut by 5 bases and J by 2 bases, with 5 bases left in between. CDR3 residues: CASSPATDTQYF. CDR3 DNA: TGTGCCAGCAGCCCTGCCACAGATACGCAGTATTTT.

J is TRBJ2-1 and V is TRBV15; unclear D gene. The CDR3 has 15 residues. The V gene lost 0 bases and the J gene lost 0 bases, with 6 bases spanning the gap. The germline CDR1 and CDR2 sequences are LNHNV and YYDKDF (reference sequence). CDR3 sequence reads: CATSRDVASYNEQFF. The CDR3 DNA sequence: TGTGCCACCAGCAGAGACGTAGCCTCCTACAATGAGCAGTTCTTC.

This clonotype was counted many times. The genes are TRBV27 and TRBJ1-2, with a tentative D call TRBD1 (6 bases). The CDR3 totals 13 residues. The V gene lost 2 bases and the J gene lost 7 bases, with 11 bases spanning the gap. CDR1 is MNHEY and CDR2 is SMNVEV in the germline V gene (reference sequence). CDR3 residues: CASSLNRQVGYTF. DNA of the CDR3: TGTGCCAGCAGTTTAAACCGACAGGTTGGCTACACCTTC.

This clonotype was counted between two and nine times. This rearrangement joins TRBV6-5 to TRBJ2-5; 7 positions match TRBD2. J lost 5 bases, V lost 2 bases, and 8 bases had no gene match. The CDR3 has 15 residues. Germline V CDR1 and CDR2: MNHEY, SVGAGI. CDR3 sequence (DNA): TGTGCCAGCAGTTACATCGGGGAGGGCCGGGAGACCCAGTACTTC. The encoded protein is CASSYIGEGRETQYF.

V is TRBV5-1 and J is TRBJ2-5; D not resolved. V was shortened by 0 bases and J by 3 bases, with 3 bases between the two germline ends. This CDR3 comprises 12 residues. CDR1 is SGHRS and CDR2 is YFSETQ in the germline V gene. The DNA for the CDR3 is TGCGCCAGCAGCTTGGCTAAAGAGACCCAGTACTTC. Protein sequence: CASSLAKETQYF.

This clonotype was counted only a few times. V is TRBV7-6 and J is TRBJ1-5; 7 bases fit TRBD1. The junction had 4 bases not matched to a gene; V was cut back by 5 bases and J by 0 bases. The CDR3 contains 15 residues. CDR1 SGHVS and CDR2 FNYEAQ come from the germline V gene. The CDR3 is CASSPGTVSNQPQHF. DNA of the CDR3: TGTGCCAGCAGCCCGGGGACAGTTAGCAATCAGCCCCAGCATTTT.

This clonotype was picked up many times. The gene calls are TRBV4-2 and TRBJ1-3; D is perhaps TRBD1 (5 bases). This CDR3 comprises 15 residues. Trimming shortened V by 1 base and J by 0 bases, and 7 bases separated the two germline ends. Per germline, CDR1 LGHNA and CDR2 YNFKEQ. CDR3 bases: TGTGCCAGCAGCCAAGGACAGTCCTCTGGAAACACCATATATTTT. Translation gives CASSQGQSSGNTIYF.

The gene calls are TRBV19 and TRBJ2-7, with TRBD2 matching over 14 bases. The CDR3 contains 19 residues. CDR1 LNHDA and CDR2 SQIVND come from the germline V gene (reference sequence). With 2 bases clipped from V and 0 bases from J, the junction kept 9 bases outside the gene matches. The CDR3 sequence: CASSITGTSGSMSSYEQYF. For the CDR3, the DNA is TGTGCCAGTAGTATAACCGGGACTAGCGGGAGTATGTCCTCCTACGAGCAGTACTTC.

This clonotype was detected a few times. The chain uses TRBV5-5 and TRBJ2-7; D is unclear. The germline V and J ends were trimmed by 4 bases and 4 bases, with 18 bases remaining between them. The CDR3 loop spans 15 amino acids. From germline, CDR1 is SGHKS and CDR2 YYEKEE (reference sequence). CDR3: CASSPPAAGPYEQYF. The CDR3, as DNA: TGTGCCAGCAGCCCCCCTGCGGCAGGACCTTACGAGCAGTACTTC.

The chain couples TRBV7-9 to TRBJ2-5, with 7 bases matching TRBD2. CDR1 and CDR2 from the germline V gene are SEHNR and FQNEAQ (reference sequence). V lost 5 bases, J lost 4 bases, and 13 bases stayed unmatched. The CDR3 sequence is 16 residues long. CDR3 residues: CASSTLAAPGGETQYF. Here the CDR3 DNA reads TGTGCCAGCAGCACCTTGGCGGCCCCGGGGGGAGAGACCCAGTACTTC.

CDR3 sequence reads: CASSSHRGVDNEQFF. The CDR3 nucleotides are TGTGCCAGCAGCTCACATCGGGGGGTCGACAATGAGCAGTTCTTC. This chain uses TRBV21-1 with TRBJ2-1; TRBD1 reflects the table's D call only, with no check against the DNA. TRBV21-1 is termed a pseudogene. The CDR3 is 15 amino acids.

This clonotype was recorded a few times. The rearrangement uses TRBV5-1 and TRBJ2-2, with 9 bases fitting TRBD1. The CDR3 totals 15 residues. V shed 9 bases and J 3 bases; nucleotides not matched to a gene: 9. CDR1 and CDR2 (germline): SGHRS, YFSETQ. The DNA of the CDR3 is TGCGCCACCGGGACAGGGAGTCGATACACCGGGGAGCTGTTTTTT. This sequence encodes CATGTGSRYTGELFF. Drawing the rest from reference TRBV5-1 and TRBJ2-2, the complete variable domain is KAGVTQTPRYLIKTRGQQVTLSCSPISGHRSVSWYQQTPGQGLQFLFEYFSETQRNKGNFPGRFSGRQFSNSRSEMNVSTLELGDSALYLCATGTGSRYTGELFFGEGSRLTVL.

This clonotype has a count of ten or more. The chain carries TRBV5-1 and TRBJ2-5, with no clear D. This CDR3 is built from 13 residues. CDR1 and CDR2 (germline): SGHRS, YFSETQ. Trimming pared 0 bases from V and 1 base from J, leaving 4 bases between. The CDR3 reads CASSLDAQETQYF. The CDR3 region has the DNA TGCGCCAGCAGCTTGGATGCCCAAGAGACCCAGTACTTC.